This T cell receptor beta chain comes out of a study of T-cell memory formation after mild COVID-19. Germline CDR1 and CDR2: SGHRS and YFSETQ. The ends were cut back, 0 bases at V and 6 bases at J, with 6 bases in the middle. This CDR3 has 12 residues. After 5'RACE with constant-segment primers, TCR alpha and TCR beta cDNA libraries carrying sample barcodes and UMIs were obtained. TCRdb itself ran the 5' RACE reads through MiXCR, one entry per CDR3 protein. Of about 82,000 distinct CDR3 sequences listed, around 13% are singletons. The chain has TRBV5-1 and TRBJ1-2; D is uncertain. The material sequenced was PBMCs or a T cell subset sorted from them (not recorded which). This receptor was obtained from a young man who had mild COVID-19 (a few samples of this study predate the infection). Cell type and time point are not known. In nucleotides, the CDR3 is TGCGCCAGCAGCTTGGCTGGCAATGGCTACACCTTC. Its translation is CASSLAGNGYTF.